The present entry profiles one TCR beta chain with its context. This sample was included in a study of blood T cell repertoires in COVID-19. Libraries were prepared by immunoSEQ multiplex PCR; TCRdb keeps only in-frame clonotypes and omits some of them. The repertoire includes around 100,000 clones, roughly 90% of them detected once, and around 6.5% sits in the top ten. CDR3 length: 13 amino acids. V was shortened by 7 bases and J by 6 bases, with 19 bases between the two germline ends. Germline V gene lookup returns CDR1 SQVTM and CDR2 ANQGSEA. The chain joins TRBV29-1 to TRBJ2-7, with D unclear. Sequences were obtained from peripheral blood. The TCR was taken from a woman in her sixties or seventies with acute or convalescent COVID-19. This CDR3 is CSARWAGETEQYF. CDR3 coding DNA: TGCAGCGCCAGATGGGCCGGCGAAACCGAGCAGTACTTC.